The clone carrying this T cell receptor beta chain was recorded at least ten times. The sample's time point: pre-sensitization, week 0. As to treatment: therapeutic diphenylcyclopropenone sensitization with weekly scalp DPC. TCRdb re-analysed the RACE reads in MiXCR, keeping a single row per CDR3 protein. The table includes about 42,000 distinct CDR3 sequences, around 12% detected once. From germline, CDR1 is SGHRS and CDR2 YFSETQ. J gave up 4 bases and V 3 bases, and 3 bases lay outside the gene matches. The CDR3 consists of 14 residues. The data originate from a study of human T cells and chemical hapten exposure.

This sequence originates from a woman in her thirties with alopecia areata. Some clones in this sample may be carry-over from other donors' samples. Sequencing was performed on whole blood, taken in connection with sensitization to the hapten diphenylcyclopropenone (DPC). The rearrangement uses TRBV5-1 and TRBJ2-7; 11 nucleotides line up with TRBD1. This CDR3 reads CASSSGQGAYEQYF. The CDR3 DNA reads TGCGCCAGCAGCTCCGGACAGGGGGCATACGAGCAGTACTTC.